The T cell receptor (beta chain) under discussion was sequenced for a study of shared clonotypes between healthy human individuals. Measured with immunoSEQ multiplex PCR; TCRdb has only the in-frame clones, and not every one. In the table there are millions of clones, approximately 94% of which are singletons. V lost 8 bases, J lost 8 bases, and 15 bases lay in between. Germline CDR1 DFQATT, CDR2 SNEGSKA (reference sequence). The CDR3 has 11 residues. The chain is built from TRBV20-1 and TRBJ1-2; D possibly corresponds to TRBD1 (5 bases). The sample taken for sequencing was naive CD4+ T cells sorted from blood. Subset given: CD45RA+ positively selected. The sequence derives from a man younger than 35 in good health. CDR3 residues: CSPSEEGGYTF. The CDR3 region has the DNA TGCAGTCCAAGTGAAGAGGGGGGCTACACCTTC.